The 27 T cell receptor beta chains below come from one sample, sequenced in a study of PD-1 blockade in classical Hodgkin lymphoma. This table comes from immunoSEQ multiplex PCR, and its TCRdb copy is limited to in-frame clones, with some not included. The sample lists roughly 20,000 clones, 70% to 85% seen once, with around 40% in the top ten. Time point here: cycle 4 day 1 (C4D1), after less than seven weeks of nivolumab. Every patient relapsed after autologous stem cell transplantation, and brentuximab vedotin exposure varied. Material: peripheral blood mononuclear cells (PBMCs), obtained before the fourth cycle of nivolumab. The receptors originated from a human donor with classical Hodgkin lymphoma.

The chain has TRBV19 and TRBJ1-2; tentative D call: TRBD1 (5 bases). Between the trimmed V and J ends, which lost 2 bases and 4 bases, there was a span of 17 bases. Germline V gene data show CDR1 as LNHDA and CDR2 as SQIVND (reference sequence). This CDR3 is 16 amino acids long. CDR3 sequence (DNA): TGTGCCAGTAGTATAACCACTAGACAGATTCCCTATGGCTACACCTTC. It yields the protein CASSITTRQIPYGYTF.

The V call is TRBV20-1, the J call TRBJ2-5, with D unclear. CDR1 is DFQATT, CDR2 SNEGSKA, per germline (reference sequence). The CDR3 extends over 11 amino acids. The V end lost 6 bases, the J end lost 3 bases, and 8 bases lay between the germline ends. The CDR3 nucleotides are TGCAGTGCGGACCGGGAAGAGACCCAGTACTTC. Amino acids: CSADREETQYF.

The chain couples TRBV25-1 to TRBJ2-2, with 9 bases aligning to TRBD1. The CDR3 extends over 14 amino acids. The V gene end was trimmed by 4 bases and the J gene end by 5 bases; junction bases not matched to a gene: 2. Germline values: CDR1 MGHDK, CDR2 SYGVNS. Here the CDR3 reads CASSGQGGTGELFF. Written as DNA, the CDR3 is TGTGCCAGCAGTGGACAGGGGGGGACCGGGGAGCTGTTTTTT.

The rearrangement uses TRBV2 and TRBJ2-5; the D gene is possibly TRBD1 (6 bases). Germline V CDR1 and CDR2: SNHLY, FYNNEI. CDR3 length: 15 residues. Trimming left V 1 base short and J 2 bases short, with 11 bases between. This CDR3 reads CASSEDGRGQETQYF. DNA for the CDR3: TGTGCCAGCAGTGAAGACGGCAGGGGACAAGAGACCCAGTACTTC.

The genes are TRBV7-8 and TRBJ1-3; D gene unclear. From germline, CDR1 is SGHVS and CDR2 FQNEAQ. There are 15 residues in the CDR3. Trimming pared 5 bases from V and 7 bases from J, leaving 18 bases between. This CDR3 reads CASSTDGRSGNTIYF. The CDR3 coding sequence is TGTGCCAGCAGCACAGACGGCCGGAGCGGGAACACCATATATTTT.

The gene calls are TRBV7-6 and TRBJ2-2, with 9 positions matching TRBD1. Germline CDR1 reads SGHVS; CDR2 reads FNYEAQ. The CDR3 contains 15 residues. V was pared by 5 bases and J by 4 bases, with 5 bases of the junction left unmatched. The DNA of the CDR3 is TGTGCCAGCAGCAACAGGGGGCGGGCCACCGGGGAGCTGTTTTTT. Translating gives CASSNRGRATGELFF.

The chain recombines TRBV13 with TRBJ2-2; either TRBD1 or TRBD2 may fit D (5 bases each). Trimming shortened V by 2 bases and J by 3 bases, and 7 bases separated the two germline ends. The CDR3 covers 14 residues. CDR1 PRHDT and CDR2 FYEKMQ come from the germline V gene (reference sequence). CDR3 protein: CASSLQGDTGELFF. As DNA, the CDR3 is TGTGCCAGCAGCTTACAGGGAGACACCGGGGAGCTGTTTTTT.

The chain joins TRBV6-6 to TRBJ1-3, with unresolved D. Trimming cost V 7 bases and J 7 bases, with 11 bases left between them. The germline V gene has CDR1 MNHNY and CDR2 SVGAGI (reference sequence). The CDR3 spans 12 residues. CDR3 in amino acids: CASKGSENTIYF. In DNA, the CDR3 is TGTGCCAGCAAAGGATCGGAGAACACCATATATTTT.

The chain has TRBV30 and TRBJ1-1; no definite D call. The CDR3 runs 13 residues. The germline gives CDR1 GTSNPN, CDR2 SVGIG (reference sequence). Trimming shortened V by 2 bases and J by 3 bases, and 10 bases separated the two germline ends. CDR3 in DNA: TGTGCCTGGAGTACGGGCCCGTACACTGAAGCTTTCTTT. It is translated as CAWSTGPYTEAFF.

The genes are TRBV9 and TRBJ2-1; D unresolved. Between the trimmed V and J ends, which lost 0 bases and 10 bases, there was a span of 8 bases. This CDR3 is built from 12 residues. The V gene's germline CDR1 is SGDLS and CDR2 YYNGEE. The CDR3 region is CASSVEEREQFF. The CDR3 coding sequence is TGTGCCAGCAGCGTAGAGGAGAGGGAGCAGTTCTTC.

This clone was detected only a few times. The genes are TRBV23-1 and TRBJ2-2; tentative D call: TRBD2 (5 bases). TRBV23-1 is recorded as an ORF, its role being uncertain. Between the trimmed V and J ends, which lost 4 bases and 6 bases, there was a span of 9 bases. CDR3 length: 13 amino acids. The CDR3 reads CASSRGEAGELFF. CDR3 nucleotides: TGCGCCAGCAGTCGGGGAGAAGCCGGGGAGCTGTTTTTT.

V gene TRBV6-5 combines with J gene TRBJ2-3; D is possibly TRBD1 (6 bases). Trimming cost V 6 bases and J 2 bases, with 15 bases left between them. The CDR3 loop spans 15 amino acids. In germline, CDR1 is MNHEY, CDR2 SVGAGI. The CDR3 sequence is CASSLRDTITDTQYF. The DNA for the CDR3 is TGTGCCAGCAGCCTCCGGGACACAATCACAGATACGCAGTATTTT.

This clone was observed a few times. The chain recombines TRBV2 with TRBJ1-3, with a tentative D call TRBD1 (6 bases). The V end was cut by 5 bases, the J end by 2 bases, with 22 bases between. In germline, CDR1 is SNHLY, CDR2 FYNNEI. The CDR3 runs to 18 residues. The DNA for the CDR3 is TGTGCCAGCAGTAAAGAGGGACATCGGAACGTGCCTGGAAACACCATATATTTT. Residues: CASSKEGHRNVPGNTIYF.

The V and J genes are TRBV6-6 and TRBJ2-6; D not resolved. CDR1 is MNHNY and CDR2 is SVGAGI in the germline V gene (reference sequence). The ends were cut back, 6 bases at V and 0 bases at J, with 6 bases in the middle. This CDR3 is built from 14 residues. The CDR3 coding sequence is TGTGCCAGCAGCCGACTCTCTGGGGCCAACGTCCTGACTTTC. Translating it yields CASSRLSGANVLTF.

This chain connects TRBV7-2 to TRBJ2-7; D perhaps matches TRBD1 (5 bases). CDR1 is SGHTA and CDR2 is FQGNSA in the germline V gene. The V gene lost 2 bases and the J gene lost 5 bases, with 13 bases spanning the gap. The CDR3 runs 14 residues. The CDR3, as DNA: TGTGCCAGCAGCTTAAGGGGCGACCGGGACGAGCAGTACTTC. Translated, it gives CASSLRGDRDEQYF.

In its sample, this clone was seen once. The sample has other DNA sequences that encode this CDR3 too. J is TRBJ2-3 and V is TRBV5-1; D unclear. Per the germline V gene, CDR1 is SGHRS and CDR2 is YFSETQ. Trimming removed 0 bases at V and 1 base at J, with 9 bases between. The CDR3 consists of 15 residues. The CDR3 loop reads CASSLDGVGTDTQYF. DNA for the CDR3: TGCGCCAGCAGCTTGGATGGGGTCGGCACAGATACGCAGTATTTT.

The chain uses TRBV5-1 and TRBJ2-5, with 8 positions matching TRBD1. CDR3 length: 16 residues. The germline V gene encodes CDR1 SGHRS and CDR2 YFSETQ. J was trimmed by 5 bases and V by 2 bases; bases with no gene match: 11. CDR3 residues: CASSFEQGGVWETQYF. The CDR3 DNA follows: TGCGCCAGCAGCTTTGAACAGGGGGGAGTCTGGGAGACCCAGTACTTC.

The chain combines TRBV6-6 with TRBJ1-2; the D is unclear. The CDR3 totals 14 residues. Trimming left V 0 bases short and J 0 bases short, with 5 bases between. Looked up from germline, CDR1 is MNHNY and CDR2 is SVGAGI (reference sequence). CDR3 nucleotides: TGTGCCAGCAGTTACTCGGAAGCTAACTATGGCTACACCTTC. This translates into CASSYSEANYGYTF.

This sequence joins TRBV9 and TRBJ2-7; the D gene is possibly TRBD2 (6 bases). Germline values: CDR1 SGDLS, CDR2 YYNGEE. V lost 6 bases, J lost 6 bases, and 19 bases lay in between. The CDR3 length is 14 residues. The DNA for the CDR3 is TGTGCCAGCACTTTAAGGCCGGGGGATGGCGAGCAGTACTTC. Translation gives CASTLRPGDGEQYF.

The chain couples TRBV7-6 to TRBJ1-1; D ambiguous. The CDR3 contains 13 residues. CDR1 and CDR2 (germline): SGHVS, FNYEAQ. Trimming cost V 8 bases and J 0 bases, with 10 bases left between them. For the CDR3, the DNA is TGTGCCAGCGGACGGCAGTTGAACACTGAAGCTTTCTTT. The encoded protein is CASGRQLNTEAFF.

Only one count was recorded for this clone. CDR3 residues: CASSPTGPLPRELFF. Here the CDR3 DNA reads TGTGCCAGCAGCCCGACAGGTCCCCTGCCCAGGGAGCTGTTTTTT. The genes are TRBV27 and TRBJ2-2; a weak D match, TRBD1 (6 bases). Trimming took off 6 bases at V and 9 bases at J, with 20 bases between the two ends. This CDR3 is 15 amino acids long. CDR1 is MNHEY and CDR2 is SMNVEV in the germline V gene (reference sequence).

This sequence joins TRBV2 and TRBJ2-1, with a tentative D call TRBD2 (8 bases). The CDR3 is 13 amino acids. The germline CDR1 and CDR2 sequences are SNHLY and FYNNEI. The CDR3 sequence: CATGRGQGNEQFF. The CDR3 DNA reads TGTGCGACCGGGAGGGGGCAAGGCAATGAGCAGTTCTTC.

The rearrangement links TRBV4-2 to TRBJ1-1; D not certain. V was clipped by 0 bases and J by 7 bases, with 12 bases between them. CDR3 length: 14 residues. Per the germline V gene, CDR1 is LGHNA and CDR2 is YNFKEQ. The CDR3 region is CASSQDPNRGEAFF. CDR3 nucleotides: TGTGCCAGCAGCCAAGACCCTAACAGAGGTGAAGCTTTCTTT.

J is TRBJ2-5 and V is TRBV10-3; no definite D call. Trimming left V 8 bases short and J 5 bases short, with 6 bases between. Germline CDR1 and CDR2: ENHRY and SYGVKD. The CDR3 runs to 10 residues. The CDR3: CAIGRETQYF. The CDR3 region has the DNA TGTGCCATCGGTCGGGAGACCCAGTACTTC.

The CDR3 sequence: CASSSQVDEQFF. CDR3 DNA: TGTGCCAGCAGTAGTCAGGTCGATGAGCAGTTCTTC. The V gene is TRBV27, the J gene TRBJ2-1, with D unresolved. The CDR3 loop spans 12 amino acids. V lost 5 bases and J lost 8, with 10 bases in between. Germline V gene lookup returns CDR1 MNHEY and CDR2 SMNVEV (reference sequence).

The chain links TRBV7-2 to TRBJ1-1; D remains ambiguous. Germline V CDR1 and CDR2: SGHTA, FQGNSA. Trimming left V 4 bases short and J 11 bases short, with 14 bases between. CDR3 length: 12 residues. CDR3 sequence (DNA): TGTGCCAGCAGCTCAGGAGGGTTGTTGGCTTTCTTT. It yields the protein CASSSGGLLAFF.

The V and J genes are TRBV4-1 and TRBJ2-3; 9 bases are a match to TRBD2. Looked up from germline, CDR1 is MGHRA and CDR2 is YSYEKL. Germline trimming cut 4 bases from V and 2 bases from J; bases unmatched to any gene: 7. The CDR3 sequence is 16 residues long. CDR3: CASSRSAGGFTDTQYF. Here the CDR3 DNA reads TGCGCCAGCAGCCGGTCAGCGGGGGGTTTCACAGATACGCAGTATTTT.